The 6 T cell receptor beta chains reported below all come from one sample, sequenced in a study of blood T cell repertoires in COVID-19. Sequencing was performed with immunoSEQ multiplex PCR; in TCRdb, only in-frame clones are kept and a portion is missing. The sample yields approximately 240,000 clones, around 87% seen once. What was sequenced was PBMCs or T cells enriched from blood (not recorded which). These TCRs come from a woman aged 25 to 45 with acute COVID-19.

The chain recombines TRBV5-4 with TRBJ2-7; D may be TRBD1 (5 bases). Per the germline V gene, CDR1 is SGHNT and CDR2 is YYREEE (reference sequence). CDR3 length: 11 amino acids. Trimming took off 6 bases at V and 5 bases at J, with 9 bases between the two ends. The CDR3 DNA sequence: TGTGCCAGCAAAGGCAGGGACGAGCAGTACTTC. Translating gives CASKGRDEQYF.

This chain joins TRBV6-4 and TRBJ2-1, with D uncertain. CDR1 is MRHNA and CDR2 is SNTAGT in the germline V gene. V dropped 0 bases and J dropped 9 bases, with 12 bases sitting between them. The CDR3 has 14 amino acids. CDR3 residues: CASSDSTPGGEQFF. In DNA form, the CDR3 reads TGTGCCAGCAGTGACTCGACTCCCGGTGGTGAGCAGTTCTTC.

The chain couples TRBV6-5 to TRBJ2-7; D might be TRBD2 (6 bases). The CDR3 extends over 15 amino acids. Trimming pared 5 bases from V and 2 bases from J, leaving 16 bases between. The germline CDR1 and CDR2 sequences are MNHEY and SVGAGI. CDR3: CASSPLVAETYEQYF. The CDR3 nucleotides are TGTGCCAGCAGTCCTCTGGTAGCGGAGACCTACGAGCAGTACTTC.

This clone occurred a few times. V and J are TRBV2 and TRBJ2-1, with 8 bases matching TRBD2. Germline V gene data show CDR1 as SNHLY and CDR2 as FYNNEI. J was trimmed by 2 bases and V by 3 bases; bases with no gene match: 3. The CDR3 extends over 15 amino acids. The CDR3 DNA is TGTGCCAGCAGTGACGAGGGACTAGCCTACAATGAGCAGTTCTTC. Its protein is CASSDEGLAYNEQFF.

The J gene is TRBJ2-3, the V gene TRBV3-1 (or the pseudogene TRBV3-2), with D perhaps TRBD2 (6 bases). Germline values: CDR1 LGHDT, CDR2 YNNKEL (reference sequence). This CDR3 contains 16 residues. Trimming removed 3 bases from V and 8 bases from J, with 21 bases in between. Here the CDR3 reads CASSQAWDSPRGTQYF. The CDR3 DNA is TGTGCCAGCAGCCAGGCCTGGGACTCCCCTAGGGGTACGCAGTATTTT.

The CDR3 protein is CASSPGLAGANEQFF. The CDR3 DNA sequence: TGTGCCAGCAGCCCCGGACTAGCGGGGGCAAATGAGCAGTTCTTC. The chain links TRBV9 to TRBJ2-1; 13 bases agree with TRBD2. Per the germline V gene, CDR1 is SGDLS and CDR2 is YYNGEE. This CDR3 is 15 amino acids long. Trimming removed 4 bases from V and 7 bases from J; junction bases left unmatched: 5.